The clone carrying this T cell receptor (beta chain) showed up many times. Time point defined: blood at routine non-recurrence follow-up after resection. Germline V gene lookup returns CDR1 LGHDT and CDR2 YNNKEL (reference sequence). This CDR3 contains 14 residues. V dropped 2 bases and J dropped 2 bases, with 9 bases sitting between them. From the 5' RACE reads, TCRdb called clonotypes with MiXCR, one entry per CDR3 protein. The sample comprises about 70,000 distinct CDR3 sequences, about 9.5% of which are singletons, and roughly 1.9% rests with the top ten. This sample is part of a study of spatial heterogeneity in lung cancer.

The source material was PBMCs, sampled at follow-up. V usage is TRBV3-1 and J usage is TRBJ2-5; D unclear. The source is a female donor with early-stage non-small cell lung cancer. The CDR3 DNA follows: TGTGCCAGCAGCCAATCAAGCAATCAAGAGACCCAGTACTTC. Protein product: CASSQSSNQETQYF.